This TCR beta chain was obtained from a study of vaccination effects on CD4 cells after COVID-19. In this sample, this clone turned up once. The target antigen is unknown. Following an approximately eleven-day culture, CD4+ T cells were purified. The V gene lost 9 bases and the J gene lost 7 bases, with 10 bases spanning the gap. From germline, CDR1 is SNHLY and CDR2 FYNNEI. This CDR3 has 11 amino acids. Profiled with immunoSEQ multiplex PCR; TCRdb holds only in-frame clones, not every one. Found here are under 60,000 clones, approximately 70% of them singletons; the top ten hold about 5%. Sequences were derived from CD4+ T cells from PBMCs cultured without peptide, sampled before COVID-19 vaccination. V and J are TRBV2 and TRBJ2-1, with D unclear. This clonotype originated in a human donor who received a COVID-19 vaccine. The chain's CDR3 is CARTERNEQFF. As DNA, the CDR3 is TGTGCCAGAACAGAAAGGAATGAGCAGTTCTTC.